Following are 6 T cell receptor beta chains from one sample sequenced in a study of T cells in Graves' hyperthyroidism and ophthalmopathy. RNA transcripts served as the template for amplifying TCR beta CDR3 regions. Using the HTBI primer set, a first-round RT-PCR was run on the TCR CDR3. MiXCR was run by TCRdb on the multiplex PCR reads, yielding one entry per CDR3 protein. Altogether more than 550,000 distinct CDR3 sequences are present, 45% being singletons, with the ten largest covering under 8.5%. What was sequenced was peripheral blood or thyroid tissue (not recorded which). Every receptor here comes from an adult man with Graves' disease, either hyperthyroidism or ophthalmopathy (not recorded which).

This clonotype was counted many times. The chain is built from TRBV19 and TRBJ1-4; D uncertain. The germline CDR1 and CDR2 sequences are LNHDA and SQIVND (reference sequence). The CDR3 loop spans 11 amino acids. V was shortened by 7 bases and J by 12 bases, with 12 bases between the two germline ends. This CDR3 is CASTISTELFF. CDR3 nucleotide sequence: TGTGCCAGTACCATCTCCACTGAACTGTTTTTT.

The table lists this clonotype with a count of one. The rearrangement links TRBV7-9 to TRBJ2-5, with 13 bases lining up with TRBD2. The V and J ends lost 3 bases and 1 base, in that order; junction bases with no gene match: 8. The CDR3 contains 18 residues. In germline, CDR1 is SEHNR, CDR2 FQNEAQ (reference sequence). The CDR3 loop reads CASSLARTSGGPQETQYF. CDR3 bases: TGTGCCAGCAGCTTGGCCAGGACTAGCGGGGGACCCCAAGAGACCCAGTACTTC.

This clonotype appeared once. A much larger clonotype is one base distant, so this may be a read error. The chain recombines TRBV20-1 with TRBJ1-1; weak D call: TRBD1 (6 bases). Germline CDR1 reads DFQATT; CDR2 reads SNEGSKA (reference sequence). The V gene lost 6 bases and the J gene lost 4 bases, with 12 bases spanning the gap. There are 12 residues in the CDR3. The CDR3 protein is CSAKGGTTEAFF. The CDR3 coding sequence is TGCAGTGCGAAAGGGGGTACCACTGAAGCTTTCTTT.

The chain has TRBV7-9 and TRBJ1-5; the D gene is possibly TRBD1 (5 bases). The CDR3 is made up of 15 amino acids. The germline CDR1 and CDR2 sequences are SEHNR and FQNEAQ (reference sequence). Trimming removed 6 bases from V and 6 bases from J, with 18 bases in between. The DNA for the CDR3 is TGTGCCAGCAGTGAATGGGGGGGGGTAGGTCAGCCCCAGCATTTT. Protein product: CASSEWGGVGQPQHF.

The chain joins TRBV7-2 to TRBJ1-3; D remains unclear. Germline values: CDR1 SGHTA, CDR2 FQGNSA. V was cut by 2 bases and J by 8 bases, with 16 bases left in between. The CDR3 has 15 amino acids. The CDR3 DNA reads TGTGCCAGCAGCTTATGGGCTGGGCATGGCTACACCATATATTTT. It is translated as CASSLWAGHGYTIYF. Supplemented by reference TRBV7-2 and TRBJ1-3, the full variable domain reads GAGVSQSPSNKVTEKGKDVELRCDPISGHTALYWYRQSLGQGLEFLIYFQGNSAPDKSGLPSDRFSAERTGGSVSTLTIQRTQQEDSAVYLCASSLWAGHGYTIYFGEGSWLTVV.

This chain joins TRBV11-2 and TRBJ2-2; D uncertain. CDR3 length equals 15 residues. Germline assignment: CDR1 SGHAT and CDR2 FQNNGV. Trimming stripped 3 bases from V and 6 bases from J, with 14 bases between. This chain's CDR3 is CASSLVGVSAGELFF. DNA of the CDR3: TGTGCCAGCAGCTTGGTCGGAGTAAGCGCCGGGGAGCTGTTTTTT.